This T cell receptor beta chain emerged from a study of patients and donors after allogeneic stem cell transplantation. TCRdb re-derived calls from the RT-PCR reads in MiXCR, one entry per CDR3 protein. The sample has about 74,000 distinct CDR3 sequences; about a quarter are singletons. This clonotype was detected many times. The CDR3 runs 13 residues. Per germline, CDR1 DFQATT and CDR2 SNEGSKA (reference sequence). Trimming removed 3 bases at V and 5 bases at J, with 13 bases between. Sequenced: blood, either unsorted or a sorted T cell fraction (not recorded which). This sequence was found in a human donor who was either an allogeneic HSCT recipient or a stem cell or donor lymphocyte infusion donor (not recorded which). It is not recorded whose cells these are; they may come from a transplant donor. V and J are TRBV20-1 and TRBJ1-1; D uncertain. This CDR3 is CSASSRAGTEAFF. In DNA form, the CDR3 reads TGCAGTGCTAGTAGTAGGGCCGGAACTGAAGCTTTCTTT.